Described below is a single T cell receptor (beta chain) sequence and its context. Its matching antigen is unknown. Produced via immunoSEQ multiplex PCR; TCRdb's table is partial and in-frame only. The sample lists approximately 2,000,000 clones; just under 95% were seen once. CDR1 and CDR2 from the germline V gene are SNHLY and FYNNEI. CDR3 length: 13 residues. The V end lost 6 bases, the J end lost 11 bases, and 17 bases lay between the germline ends. These data come from a study of shared clonotypes between healthy human individuals. For the study at large: Donors had three CD4 naive, three CD4 memory, two CD8 naive and one CD8 memory plate apiece.

Naive-designated CD8 cells lacked CD45RO, were positively enriched for CCR7, and omitted terminally differentiated effector memory CD45RA+ cells. Regarding the study as a whole: Represented diversity (both genetic and exposure-history) was limited by the small number of donors.

The genes are TRBV2 and TRBJ2-1, with D tentatively TRBD1 (6 bases). The sequence derives from a man in his late teens or twenties in good health. Some clones in this sample may be carry-over from other donors' samples. Sequences were obtained from naive CD8+ T cells from PBMCs. In nucleotides, the CDR3 is TGTGCCAGCAGGCTCCCACAGGGACCACAGCAGTTCTTC. Translated: CASRLPQGPQQFF.